The 6 T cell receptor beta chains below were found in one sample sequenced in a study of blood T cells in healthy people across ages. Together with a sample-barcoded 5' primer, a J-beta primer mix was included in a second PCR lasting about 7 to 11 cycles. TCRdb independently ran MiXCR on the 5' RACE reads; one entry per CDR3 protein. The sample holds some 1.4 million distinct CDR3 sequences, approximately 40% seen once. The sample consisted of blood. Receptors were obtained from a woman between 18 and 29 years old in good health.

This clonotype was detected only a few times. The rearrangement uses TRBV14 and TRBJ2-5; D is ambiguous. Germline V gene lookup returns CDR1 SGHDN and CDR2 FVKESK. V was pared by 0 bases and J by 4 bases, with 18 bases between. The CDR3 length is 17 residues. The CDR3 here is CASSQDPGLWSPETQYF. The CDR3 coding sequence is TGTGCCAGCAGCCAAGATCCCGGTCTCTGGTCCCCAGAGACCCAGTACTTC.

V and J are TRBV20-1 and TRBJ2-5; possibly TRBD2 for D (5 bases). Germline lookup yields CDR1 DFQATT and CDR2 SNEGSKA (reference sequence). The CDR3 runs 13 residues. V gave up 6 bases and J gave up 13 bases, with 24 bases separating them. This CDR3 reads CSAHKRGAAVRYF. CDR3 DNA sequence: TGCAGTGCGCACAAACGGGGAGCGGCGGTTAGGTACTTC.

This rearrangement joins TRBV27 to TRBJ2-1; the match to TRBD2 covers 15 bases. The V and J ends lost 1 base and 5 bases, in that order; junction bases with no gene match: 18. This CDR3 region has 22 residues. Per germline, CDR1 MNHEY and CDR2 SMNVEV (reference sequence). Here the CDR3 reads CASSLWPRSSSGLAGGNNEQFF. The CDR3 DNA follows: TGTGCCAGCAGTTTATGGCCGCGAAGTTCCTCGGGACTAGCGGGAGGAAACAATGAGCAGTTCTTC.

A single count supports this clonotype. V usage is TRBV7-2 and J usage is TRBJ2-5; the D gene is possibly TRBD1 (7 bases). The V end was cut by 3 bases, the J end by 4 bases, with 15 bases between. The CDR3 is 15 amino acids. Germline V gives CDR1 SGHTA, CDR2 FQGNSA. CDR3 amino acids: CASSLEGAWGETQYF. CDR3 in DNA: TGTGCCAGCAGCTTGGAGGGGGCTTGGGGAGAGACCCAGTACTTC.

The chain has TRBV15 and TRBJ2-2; TRBD1 aligns across 7 bases. Germline V CDR1 and CDR2: LNHNV, YYDKDF (reference sequence). The CDR3 has 17 residues. V lost 0 bases and J lost 2; bases outside the gene matches: 6. CDR3 sequence reads: CATSRDMKGANTGELFF. As DNA, the CDR3 is TGTGCCACCAGCAGAGATATGAAGGGGGCTAACACCGGGGAGCTGTTTTTT.

DNA of the CDR3: TGCGCCAGCAGCCCGGCGGGAGTCGGCACTGAAGCTTTCTTT. Translated, it gives CASSPAGVGTEAFF. V is TRBV4-1 and J is TRBJ1-1, with no clear D. V lost 4 bases to trimming and J lost 4 bases, with 13 bases between them. Germline loops: CDR1 MGHRA, CDR2 YSYEKL. The CDR3 has 14 amino acids.